This entry lists 25 T cell receptor beta chains sequenced from one sample in a study of cytomegalovirus exposure and HLA in healthy donors. PCR was performed using 60 Vbeta and 13 Jbeta primers. The repertoire was sequenced with immunoSEQ multiplex PCR; TCRdb's copy has only in-frame clones and lacks some. The sample records roughly 130,000 clones, around 69% being singletons. The specimen was PBMCs. The receptor set was obtained from a woman between 40 and 55 years old in good health and CMV-seropositive.

This clone showed up just a few times. The V gene is TRBV29-1, the J gene TRBJ2-2, with 9 bases matching TRBD1. J lost 7 bases, V lost 4 bases, and 7 bases had no gene match. The length of the CDR3 is 14 residues. Germline V gene data show CDR1 as SQVTM and CDR2 as ANQGSEA. CDR3 region: CSVGDRVSGGELFF. CDR3 DNA: TGCAGCGTTGGGGACAGGGTCTCCGGCGGGGAGCTGTTTTTT.

The chain joins TRBV6-5 to TRBJ1-2; D is perhaps TRBD1 (5 bases). Germline V gene data show CDR1 as MNHEY and CDR2 as SVGAGI. V dropped 6 bases and J dropped 7 bases, with 12 bases sitting between them. There are 12 residues in the CDR3. CDR3 amino acids: CASSSGTSGYTF. In nucleotides, the CDR3 is TGTGCCAGCAGCTCGGGGACTAGTGGCTACACCTTC.

The chain joins TRBV6-1 to TRBJ1-1, with D possibly TRBD1 on 5 matching bases. Germline lookup yields CDR1 MNHNS and CDR2 SASEGT. This CDR3 is built from 14 residues. The V end was cut by 1 base, the J end by 1 base, with 7 bases between. CDR3 in amino acids: CASSEVRANTEAFF. DNA for the CDR3: TGTGCCAGCAGTGAAGTCAGGGCGAACACTGAAGCTTTCTTT.

The chain uses TRBV5-1 and TRBJ2-2, with 9 bases lining up with TRBD1. The CDR3 is 16 amino acids. Germline assignment: CDR1 SGHRS and CDR2 YFSETQ. Losses at the gene ends were 4 bases for V and 5 bases for J; bases not matched to a gene: 9. For the CDR3, the DNA is TGCGCCAGCAGCCGAGTCCCGGGACAGGGTACCGGGGAGCTGTTTTTT. Amino acids: CASSRVPGQGTGELFF.

This clone was observed a handful of times. The rearrangement uses TRBV5-1 and TRBJ2-7; 9 nucleotides line up with TRBD1. Germline-derived CDR1 and CDR2 are SGHRS and YFSETQ. After removal of 0 bases from V and 4 bases from J, the junction contained 5 bases not matched to a gene. CDR3 length equals 15 residues. This CDR3 reads CASSLVSGQGYEQYF. The CDR3 nucleotides read TGCGCCAGCAGCTTGGTATCGGGACAGGGTTACGAGCAGTACTTC.

V usage is TRBV5-1 and J usage is TRBJ2-1; 11 bases fit TRBD2. The CDR3 is made up of 16 amino acids. Germline CDR1 reads SGHRS; CDR2 reads YFSETQ. The V gene end was trimmed by 1 base and the J gene end by 2 bases; junction bases not matched to a gene: 2. As DNA, the CDR3 is TGCGCCAGCAGCTTGATGACTAGCGGGGCCTACAATGAGCAGTTCTTC. The encoded protein is CASSLMTSGAYNEQFF.

This chain connects TRBV6-1 to TRBJ2-1, with a tentative D call TRBD1 (6 bases). Trimming pared 11 bases from V and 8 bases from J, leaving 22 bases between. CDR3 length equals 14 residues. From germline, CDR1 is MNHNS and CDR2 SASEGT. The CDR3 sequence is CAGQSLGGGDEQFF. The CDR3 region has the DNA TGTGCCGGCCAGAGTTTAGGGGGTGGGGATGAGCAGTTCTTC.

This clone occurred once. The J gene is TRBJ2-7, the V gene TRBV19, with 8 bases matching TRBD2. V shed 1 base, J shed 3 bases, and the junction held 5 bases outside the gene matches. The germline gives CDR1 LNHDA, CDR2 SQIVND (reference sequence). The CDR3 has 15 amino acids. The CDR3 loop is CASSIVLADRYEQYF. The DNA for the CDR3 is TGTGCCAGTAGTATAGTACTAGCGGACCGCTACGAGCAGTACTTC.

The chain recombines TRBV5-1 with TRBJ2-2, with a possible D match to TRBD2 (6 bases). Germline CDR1 SGHRS, CDR2 YFSETQ. This CDR3 has 16 amino acids. V was cut by 0 bases and J by 2 bases, with 11 bases left in between. The CDR3 sequence is CASSLVGSGNTGELFF. In DNA, the CDR3 is TGCGCCAGCAGCTTGGTAGGTAGCGGCAACACCGGGGAGCTGTTTTTT.

DNA of the CDR3: TGTGCCAGCAGTGGCGGCGGGAGCACAGATACGCAGTATTTT. Translating gives CASSGGGSTDTQYF. This sequence joins TRBV6-1 and TRBJ2-3; D possibly corresponds to TRBD2 (5 bases). Trimming cost V 4 bases and J 0 bases, with 8 bases left between them. This CDR3 is built from 14 residues. Germline V gene lookup returns CDR1 MNHNS and CDR2 SASEGT.

The gene calls are TRBV28 and TRBJ2-5; 8 bases match TRBD2. After removal of 7 bases from V and 0 bases from J, the junction contained 4 bases not matched to a gene. This CDR3 region has 14 residues. Germline V gene sequence: CDR1 MDHEN, CDR2 SYDVKM. Here the CDR3 reads CASKTSAYQETQYF. Written as DNA, the CDR3 is TGTGCCAGCAAGACTAGCGCGTACCAAGAGACCCAGTACTTC. Drawing the rest from reference TRBV28 and TRBJ2-5, the complete variable domain is DVKVTQSSRYLVKRTGEKVFLECVQDMDHENMFWYRQDPGLGLRLIYFSYDVKMKEKGDIPEGYSVSREKKERFSLILESASTNQTSMYLCASKTSAYQETQYFGPGTRLLVL.

This chain links TRBV13 with TRBJ1-5; 9 bases match TRBD1. The germline V gene has CDR1 PRHDT and CDR2 FYEKMQ (reference sequence). This CDR3 spans 16 amino acids. J gave up 6 bases and V 5 bases, and 11 bases lay outside the gene matches. The CDR3 spells CASSAYEQGAFQPQHF. CDR3 nucleotide sequence: TGTGCCAGCAGCGCGTATGAACAGGGGGCTTTTCAGCCCCAGCATTTT.

V is TRBV6-5 and J is TRBJ1-5, with 7 bases aligning to TRBD1. CDR3 length: 15 amino acids. V gave up 6 bases and J gave up 3 bases; unmatched junction bases: 8. Germline CDR1 MNHEY, CDR2 SVGAGI. CDR3 sequence reads: CASRLTGAPNQPQHF. In DNA form, the CDR3 reads TGTGCCAGCAGACTTACAGGGGCCCCCAATCAGCCCCAGCATTTT.

This clone showed up just a few times. The V call is TRBV5-5, the J call TRBJ2-1; TRBD2 aligns across 8 bases. CDR1 and CDR2 from the germline V gene are SGHKS and YYEKEE (reference sequence). Trimming removed 8 bases from V and 7 bases from J; junction bases left unmatched: 17. The CDR3 extends over 16 amino acids. For the CDR3, the DNA is TGTGCCAGGGGGGGGGACTCGGGGGGGCCAGGGAATGAGCAGTTCTTC. It encodes CARGGDSGGPGNEQFF.

The CDR3 DNA sequence: TGCGCCAGCAGTTCAAGCAGCGGGAGGGCCTACGAGCAGTACTTC. Its protein product is CASSSSSGRAYEQYF. The chain joins TRBV10-1 to TRBJ2-7; 10 positions match TRBD2. The CDR3 is made up of 15 amino acids. Trimming removed 5 bases from V and 2 bases from J; junction bases left unmatched: 6. The germline gives CDR1 WNHNN, CDR2 SYGVQD (reference sequence).

The chain employs TRBV5-1 and TRBJ2-2; unclear D gene. The CDR3 has 14 residues. V lost 5 bases, J lost 1 base, and 9 bases lay in between. From germline, CDR1 is SGHRS and CDR2 YFSETQ. The CDR3 DNA is TGCGCCAGCAGTGGGCTAAAGAACACCGGGGAGCTGTTTTTT. This gives the protein CASSGLKNTGELFF.

The chain employs TRBV12-5 and TRBJ2-1, with 13 bases fitting TRBD2. CDR1 is LGHNT, CDR2 FRNRAP, per germline. The V and J ends lost 5 bases and 11 bases, in that order; junction bases with no gene match: 18. CDR3 length: 18 amino acids. The CDR3 sequence is CASGLGTSGASLRGQQFF. The DNA of the CDR3 is TGTGCTAGTGGTCTCGGGACTAGCGGGGCCTCTTTGCGGGGACAGCAGTTCTTC. Full variable domain (outside the CDR3, taken from reference TRBV12-5 and TRBJ2-1): DARVTQTPRHKVTEMGQEVTMRCQPILGHNTVFWYRQTMMQGLELLAYFRNRAPLDDSGMPKDRFSAEMPDATLATLKIQPSEPRDSAVYFCASGLGTSGASLRGQQFFGPGTRLTVL.

The rearrangement uses TRBV5-4 and TRBJ2-5; TRBD2 agrees at 8 bases. The CDR3 is 14 residues long. Trimming at V came to 4 bases and at J to 2 bases, leaving 4 bases not matched to a gene. Germline CDR1 reads SGHNT; CDR2 reads YYREEE (reference sequence). The CDR3 sequence: CASSRGGLQETQYF. The CDR3 region has the DNA TGTGCCAGCAGCCGGGGGGGGCTTCAAGAGACCCAGTACTTC.

J is TRBJ2-7 and V is TRBV6-5, with 8 nucleotides matching TRBD1. The CDR3 spans 14 residues. From germline, CDR1 is MNHEY and CDR2 SVGAGI. V was pared by 6 bases and J by 0 bases, with 4 bases of the junction left unmatched. CDR3 amino acids: CASRRDRSSYEQYF. CDR3 sequence (DNA): TGTGCCAGCAGAAGGGACAGGAGCTCCTACGAGCAGTACTTC.

The chain carries TRBV11-2 and TRBJ2-7; TRBD1 agrees at 11 bases. The V segment lost 5 bases and the J segment 0 bases; nucleotides outside the gene matches: 3. The CDR3 contains 15 residues. Germline assignment: CDR1 SGHAT and CDR2 FQNNGV. CDR3 protein: CASSVGQGVSYEQYF. The CDR3, as DNA: TGTGCCAGCAGCGTGGGACAGGGGGTCTCCTACGAGCAGTACTTC.

This chain links TRBV9 with TRBJ1-2; D remains ambiguous. Germline V gene lookup returns CDR1 SGDLS and CDR2 YYNGEE. The germline V and J ends were trimmed by 3 bases and 0 bases, with 12 bases remaining between them. CDR3 length: 15 residues. CDR3 sequence reads: CASSALTEANYGYTF. DNA of the CDR3: TGTGCCAGCAGCGCCCTCACTGAAGCTAACTATGGCTACACCTTC.

This clone was recorded a few times. The chain couples TRBV9 to TRBJ1-3; D remains unclear. The CDR3 is 15 amino acids. Germline V lookup: CDR1 SGDLS, CDR2 YYNGEE. The V end was cut by 0 bases, the J end by 4 bases, with 11 bases between. DNA of the CDR3: TGTGCCAGCAGCGTAGAGGGAGGGAAGGGAAACACCATATATTTT. Amino acid sequence: CASSVEGGKGNTIYF. The full variable domain, with the rest looked up from reference TRBV9 and TRBJ1-3, is DSGVTQTPKHLITATGQRVTLRCSPRSGDLSVYWYQQSLDQGLQFLIQYYNGEERAKGNILERFSAQQFPDLHSELNLSSLELGDSALYFCASSVEGGKGNTIYFGEGSWLTVV.

The genes are TRBV28 and TRBJ2-2; D uncertain. CDR1 is MDHEN and CDR2 is SYDVKM in the germline V gene. The CDR3 is made up of 16 amino acids. V lost 4 bases, J lost 0 bases, and 12 bases lay in between. The CDR3 sequence: CASSSPGGTNTGELFF. In DNA, the CDR3 is TGTGCCAGCAGTTCCCCTGGCGGAACGAACACCGGGGAGCTGTTTTTT.

This rearrangement joins TRBV5-8 to TRBJ2-7; 8 bases map to TRBD1. This CDR3 spans 14 amino acids. Germline trimming cut 4 bases from V and 3 bases from J; bases unmatched to any gene: 6. Per the germline V gene, CDR1 is SGHTS and CDR2 is YDEGEE. The CDR3 region is CASSTWTGSYEQYF. The CDR3 DNA reads as TGTGCCAGCAGCACATGGACAGGGAGCTACGAGCAGTACTTC.

This clone was counted a single time. The CDR3 protein is CASSGPRGGRPYEQYF. Here the CDR3 DNA reads TGTGCCAGCAGTGGACCCAGAGGGGGCCGACCCTACGAGCAGTACTTC. The chain recombines TRBV6-1 with TRBJ2-7, with 7 bases lining up with TRBD1. This CDR3 has 16 amino acids. Germline V CDR1 and CDR2: MNHNS, SASEGT. V lost 4 bases and J lost 2; bases outside the gene matches: 11.